One and the same sample provided the 30 T cell receptor beta chains below, sequenced in a study of cytomegalovirus exposure and HLA in healthy donors. Primers: 60 Vbeta forward and 13 Jbeta reverse. Assay used: immunoSEQ multiplex PCR; TCRdb lists only in-frame clones, some missing. The sample includes approximately 150,000 clones, approximately 88% of them seen just once. What was sequenced was PBMCs. Receptors were obtained from a woman in her forties in good health and CMV-seronegative.

Note on this clone: The same CDR3 is also encoded by other DNA sequences in this sample. V usage is TRBV29-1 and J usage is TRBJ2-1, with D possibly matching TRBD1 (6 bases). CDR1 is SQVTM and CDR2 is ANQGSEA in the germline V gene. V dropped 6 bases and J dropped 0 bases, with 9 bases sitting between them. CDR3 length: 13 amino acids. The CDR3 coding sequence is TGCAGCGTCCGAGGGGGCTCCTACAATGAGCAGTTCTTC. Protein product: CSVRGGSYNEQFF.

This clone was observed a single time. The chain joins TRBV30 to TRBJ2-5; D is unclear. The CDR3 consists of 13 residues. The V end lost 0 bases, the J end lost 2 bases, and 7 bases lay between the germline ends. Per the germline V gene, CDR1 is GTSNPN and CDR2 is SVGIG (reference sequence). As DNA, the CDR3 is TGTGCCTGGAGTGTAACAAGACAAGAGACCCAGTACTTC. Amino acid sequence: CAWSVTRQETQYF.

Points on this clone: A read error may account for a junction end that differs from germline. The chain carries TRBV7-9 and TRBJ2-5, with a tentative D call TRBD1 (6 bases). The CDR3 extends over 14 amino acids. CDR1 is SEHNR, CDR2 FQNEAQ, per germline (reference sequence). The CDR3 DNA reads TGTTCCAGCAGCCCCACAGGGTATCGAGAGACCCAGTACTTC. This encodes CSSSPTGYRETQYF.

V usage is TRBV27 and J usage is TRBJ2-5; 8 bases are a match to TRBD2. TRBJ2-7 matches the DNA end more closely, so the J call is doubtful. This CDR3 region has 12 residues. Germline V gene lookup returns CDR1 MNHEY and CDR2 SMNVEV (reference sequence). The CDR3 region is CAAGGTSYEQYF. CDR3 sequence (DNA): TGTGCCGCGGGGGGAACCTCCTACGAGCAGTACTTC.

The chain has TRBV18 and TRBJ2-5, with TRBD2 matching 11 bases. TRBJ2-7 matches the DNA end more closely, so the J call is doubtful. The CDR3 sequence is 18 residues long. The germline gives CDR1 KGHSH, CDR2 LQKENI. CDR3 protein: CASSPGPLTSGSDYEQYF. In DNA form, the CDR3 reads TGTGCCAGCTCACCAGGACCCTTAACTAGCGGGAGCGACTACGAGCAGTACTTC.

This clone was counted a few times. V and J are TRBV5-4 and TRBJ2-7; 8 nucleotides align to TRBD2. Trimming took 4 bases from V and 0 from J; bases not matched to a gene: 6. This CDR3 contains 15 residues. Germline V gene lookup returns CDR1 SGHNT and CDR2 YYREEE (reference sequence). The CDR3 region has the DNA TGTGCCAGCAGCGCTCCTCTAGCGGGCTCCTACGAGCAGTACTTC. Translation gives CASSAPLAGSYEQYF.

This clone is a singleton in its sample. The V gene is TRBV5-1, the J gene TRBJ2-1, with 9 nucleotides matching TRBD2. Germline V gene sequence: CDR1 SGHRS, CDR2 YFSETQ. The CDR3 covers 15 residues. Germline trimming cut 4 bases from V and 8 bases from J; bases unmatched to any gene: 10. This CDR3 is CASSPAGTSSYEQFF. In DNA, the CDR3 is TGCGCCAGCAGCCCCGCCGGGACTAGCAGCTATGAGCAGTTCTTC.

This clone has only one observation. The chain is built from TRBV19 and TRBJ1-2; possibly TRBD1 for D (6 bases). V was shortened by 11 bases and J by 4 bases, with 20 bases between the two germline ends. The CDR3 runs to 14 residues. The V gene's germline CDR1 is LNHDA and CDR2 SQIVND (reference sequence). The CDR3 nucleotides read TGTGCCTCACAACAGACCGGGACACTCTATGGCTACACCTTC. This gives the protein CASQQTGTLYGYTF.

The V call is TRBV28, the J call TRBJ2-7; 10 nucleotides align to TRBD2. This CDR3 has 15 residues. Germline CDR1 MDHEN, CDR2 SYDVKM. The junction had 9 bases not matched to a gene; V was cut back by 8 bases and J by 2 bases. Here the CDR3 DNA reads TGTGCCAGCTGGTCTCGGACTAGCGGTACCTACGAGCAGTACTTC. Its translation is CASWSRTSGTYEQYF. Drawing the rest from reference TRBV28 and TRBJ2-7, the complete variable domain is DVKVTQSSRYLVKRTGEKVFLECVQDMDHENMFWYRQDPGLGLRLIYFSYDVKMKEKGDIPEGYSVSREKKERFSLILESASTNQTSMYLCASWSRTSGTYEQYFGPGTRLTVT.

V is TRBV27 and J is TRBJ2-7, with D perhaps TRBD1 (5 bases). Per the germline V gene, CDR1 is MNHEY and CDR2 is SMNVEV (reference sequence). V lost 5 bases to trimming and J lost 6 bases, with 11 bases between them. CDR3 size: 12 residues. CDR3 region: CASSPGFGEQYF. As DNA, the CDR3 is TGTGCCAGCAGTCCAGGGTTCGGCGAGCAGTACTTC.

This chain connects TRBV7-9 to TRBJ2-2; TRBD2 matches 9 bases. This CDR3 region has 19 residues. CDR1 is SEHNR, CDR2 FQNEAQ, per germline (reference sequence). J gave up 3 bases and V 5 bases, and 16 bases lay outside the gene matches. DNA for the CDR3: TGTGCCAGCAGCCCCAAGGTTCGCGGGAGGGTCAAGGACACCGGGGAGCTGTTTTTT. Translation gives CASSPKVRGRVKDTGELFF.

This chain uses TRBV7-9 with TRBJ1-3; D not certain. Germline CDR1 is SEHNR and CDR2 is FQNEAQ (reference sequence). The CDR3 is 15 amino acids. V was pared by 3 bases and J by 0 bases, with 9 bases between. The CDR3 sequence is CASSFQASSGNTIYF. The CDR3 DNA sequence: TGTGCCAGCAGCTTTCAGGCGAGCTCTGGAAACACCATATATTTT.

V is TRBV28 and J is TRBJ2-2; D call uncertain. This CDR3 spans 13 amino acids. Germline CDR1 is MDHEN and CDR2 is SYDVKM. Trimming removed 6 bases at V and 4 bases at J, with 9 bases between. The DNA for the CDR3 is TGTGCCAGCAGACAAACCCTCACCGGGGAGCTGTTTTTT. Its protein is CASRQTLTGELFF.

The chain carries TRBV9 and TRBJ2-2; a weak D match, TRBD1 (6 bases). Germline V lookup: CDR1 SGDLS, CDR2 YYNGEE. CDR3 length: 16 residues. V lost 3 bases to trimming and J lost 4 bases, with 16 bases between them. The CDR3 reads CASSGAGGVATGELFF. The CDR3 DNA reads as TGTGCCAGCAGCGGAGCTGGGGGCGTAGCCACCGGGGAGCTGTTTTTT.

The chain has TRBV5-4 and TRBJ1-5; 12 nucleotides match TRBD1. CDR1 is SGHNT and CDR2 is YYREEE in the germline V gene (reference sequence). Trimming took 2 bases from V and 5 from J; bases not matched to a gene: 2. This CDR3 has 15 amino acids. The CDR3 region is CASSFGTGGDQPQHF. DNA for the CDR3: TGTGCCAGCAGCTTCGGGACAGGGGGCGATCAGCCCCAGCATTTT.

This clone was observed a handful of times. This chain uses TRBV30 with TRBJ2-5; D might be TRBD1 (6 bases). The length of the CDR3 is 15 residues. The germline V and J ends were trimmed by 2 bases and 3 bases, with 16 bases remaining between them. Germline CDR1 GTSNPN, CDR2 SVGIG (reference sequence). The CDR3 nucleotides read TGTGCCTGGAGTACCGGAACAGGGTCAGAAGAGACCCAGTACTTC. Its protein is CAWSTGTGSEETQYF.

V and J are TRBV7-2 and TRBJ2-5; 11 positions match TRBD2. Trimming took 8 bases from V and 2 from J; bases not matched to a gene: 7. Germline CDR1 SGHTA, CDR2 FQGNSA. This CDR3 is built from 15 residues. The CDR3 reads CASRPSSGRQETQYF. Here the CDR3 DNA reads TGTGCCAGCCGTCCATCTAGCGGGAGGCAAGAGACCCAGTACTTC.

Only a few counts were recorded for this clone. The rearrangement uses TRBV5-1 and TRBJ1-4; 7 bases are shared with TRBD1. The CDR3 totals 14 residues. The V gene end was trimmed by 4 bases and the J gene end by 6 bases; junction bases not matched to a gene: 6. Looked up from germline, CDR1 is SGHRS and CDR2 is YFSETQ. This CDR3 is CASSPRQGDEKLFF. The CDR3, as DNA: TGCGCCAGCAGCCCGAGACAGGGAGATGAAAAACTGTTTTTT. The entire variable domain, with the rest obtained from reference TRBV5-1 and TRBJ1-4, is as follows: KAGVTQTPRYLIKTRGQQVTLSCSPISGHRSVSWYQQTPGQGLQFLFEYFSETQRNKGNFPGRFSGRQFSNSRSEMNVSTLELGDSALYLCASSPRQGDEKLFFGSGTQLSVL.

The gene calls are TRBV7-6 and TRBJ1-3; TRBD1 might be the D (6 bases). The length of the CDR3 is 13 residues. V gave up 6 bases and J gave up 4 bases, with 10 bases separating them. Germline-derived CDR1 and CDR2 are SGHVS and FNYEAQ. CDR3 protein: CASSGGAGNTIYF. CDR3 DNA sequence: TGTGCCAGCAGTGGGGGCGCGGGAAACACCATATATTTT.

This rearrangement joins TRBV6-6 to TRBJ2-1; 8 positions agree with TRBD2. Germline CDR1 MNHNY, CDR2 SVGAGI (reference sequence). After removal of 5 bases from V and 9 bases from J, the junction contained 12 bases not matched to a gene. CDR3 length: 15 residues. The DNA of the CDR3 is TGTGCCAGCAGTCCTGAGCGGGAGTCAGTGAGTGAGCAGTTCTTC. Translation: CASSPERESVSEQFF.

The chain employs TRBV7-9 and TRBJ1-3; 7 positions agree with TRBD1. The CDR3 runs 14 residues. The V gene's germline CDR1 is SEHNR and CDR2 FQNEAQ (reference sequence). J gave up 3 bases and V 1 base, and 0 bases lay outside the gene matches. The CDR3 sequence is CASSLDRGGNTIYF. In DNA form, the CDR3 reads TGTGCCAGCAGCTTAGACAGGGGTGGAAACACCATATATTTT.

This clone was seen more than once but under ten times. V and J are TRBV25-1 and TRBJ2-1; 9 positions match TRBD2. The CDR3 extends over 15 amino acids. Germline V CDR1 and CDR2: MGHDK, SYGVNS. The V segment lost 5 bases and the J segment 1 base; nucleotides outside the gene matches: 3. CDR3 sequence (DNA): TGTGCCAGCAGTAGGCGGGAGGGGTCCTACAATGAGCAGTTCTTC. Protein product: CASSRREGSYNEQFF.

This clone occurred once. Other nucleotide sequences from this sample produce the same CDR3. The chain combines TRBV10-3 with TRBJ2-7; 9 bases align to TRBD2. The V and J ends lost 5 bases and 3 bases, in that order; junction bases with no gene match: 11. The germline gives CDR1 ENHRY, CDR2 SYGVKD. The CDR3 length is 16 residues. As DNA, the CDR3 is TGTGCCATCAGTCCGGGACTAGCCGGAGGTAGCTACGAGCAGTACTTC. Translation: CAISPGLAGGSYEQYF.

This clone has only a few counts. This chain uses TRBV4-2 with TRBJ1-1; 8 bases line up with TRBD1. The CDR3 runs to 15 residues. CDR1 LGHNA and CDR2 YNFKEQ come from the germline V gene. Trimming cost V 0 bases and J 5 bases; bases outside gene matches: 5. The CDR3 nucleotides are TGTGCCAGCAGCCAAGATGGGACAGGTGTGACTGAAGCTTTCTTT. The encoded protein is CASSQDGTGVTEAFF.

This chain joins TRBV11-3 and TRBJ2-7; D might be TRBD2 (6 bases). The V end was cut by 3 bases, the J end by 3 bases, with 6 bases between. Germline values: CDR1 SGHNT, CDR2 YENEEA. The CDR3 is 12 residues long. The CDR3 loop reads CASSFSGYEQYF. For the CDR3, the DNA is TGTGCCAGCAGCTTTAGCGGCTACGAGCAGTACTTC.

The CDR3: CASRMTGGGTDTQYF. The CDR3 DNA reads as TGTGCCAGCAGGATGACAGGGGGGGGCACAGATACGCAGTATTTT. The V and J genes are TRBV7-3 and TRBJ2-3, with TRBD1 matching 9 bases. V gave up 6 bases and J gave up 1 base; unmatched junction bases: 5. In germline, CDR1 is SGHTA, CDR2 FQGTGA. This CDR3 region has 15 residues.

This sequence joins TRBV11-3 and TRBJ2-7; D is undetermined. This CDR3 region has 14 residues. Per the germline V gene, CDR1 is SGHNT and CDR2 is YENEEA. Trimming removed 5 bases at V and 4 bases at J, with 15 bases between. The CDR3 reads CASSETQTKYEQYF. DNA for the CDR3: TGTGCCAGCAGCGAAACGCAGACAAAATACGAGCAGTACTTC.

The chain is built from TRBV7-2 and TRBJ1-2; 8 bases fit TRBD1. The V and J ends lost 7 bases and 5 bases, in that order; junction bases with no gene match: 6. This CDR3 is 13 amino acids long. The germline CDR1 and CDR2 sequences are SGHTA and FQGNSA. CDR3 coding DNA: TGTGCCAGCATCCTACAGGGGGAATATGGCTACACCTTC. Its protein product is CASILQGEYGYTF.

CDR3 bases: TGTGCCAGCAGCTTCGGGGGACTAGCGGGAGTGGGGACCCAGTACTTC. This encodes CASSFGGLAGVGTQYF. This sequence joins TRBV7-6 and TRBJ2-5; 14 bases fit TRBD2. Per the germline V gene, CDR1 is SGHVS and CDR2 is FNYEAQ. The V gene end was trimmed by 3 bases and the J gene end by 7 bases; junction bases not matched to a gene: 7. The CDR3 has 16 residues.

V and J are TRBV30 and TRBJ2-3, with a possible D match to TRBD2 (5 bases). Trimming took off 2 bases at V and 4 bases at J, with 7 bases between the two ends. From germline, CDR1 is GTSNPN and CDR2 SVGIG (reference sequence). The length of the CDR3 is 12 residues. Written as DNA, the CDR3 is TGTGCCTGGAGTCCTAGCCCAGATACGCAGTATTTT. Translation gives CAWSPSPDTQYF.